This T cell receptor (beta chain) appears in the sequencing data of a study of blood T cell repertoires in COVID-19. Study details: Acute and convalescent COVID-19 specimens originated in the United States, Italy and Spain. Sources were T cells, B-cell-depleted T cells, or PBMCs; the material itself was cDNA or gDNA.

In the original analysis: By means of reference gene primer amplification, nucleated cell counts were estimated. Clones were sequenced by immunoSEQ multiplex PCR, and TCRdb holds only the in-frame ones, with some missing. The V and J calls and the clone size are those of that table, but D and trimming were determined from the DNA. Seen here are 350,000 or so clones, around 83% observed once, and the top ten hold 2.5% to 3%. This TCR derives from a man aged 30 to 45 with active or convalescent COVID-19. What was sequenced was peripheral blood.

DNA of the CDR3: TGTGCCAGCTCACCTTCGTCGGGGGAGCAGTACTTC. Protein: CASSPSSGEQYF. The rearrangement links TRBV18 to TRBJ2-7; perhaps TRBD2 as D (5 bases). Germline values: CDR1 KGHSH, CDR2 LQKENI. Trimming left V 3 bases short and J 7 bases short, with 10 bases between. The CDR3 length is 12 residues. Full variable domain (rest looked up from reference TRBV18 and TRBJ2-7): NAGVMQNPRHLVRRRGQEARLRCSPMKGHSHVYWYRQLPEEGLKFMVYLQKENIIDESGMPKERFSAEFPKEGPSILRIQQVVRGDSAAYFCASSPSSGEQYFGPGTRLTVT.